This note documents a single T cell receptor beta chain sequence. This sample stems from a study of monozygotic twins with inflammatory bowel disease. CDR1 is SGHTA and CDR2 is FQGNSA in the germline V gene. This CDR3 is built from 15 residues. TCRdb reanalyzed the 5' RACE reads and collapses them to one entry per CDR3 protein, without DNA. This sample contains hundreds of thousands of distinct CDR3 sequences. This chain joins TRBV7-2 and TRBJ1-5. Sequencing was done on a sample of blood. This TCR was recovered from a human donor with ulcerative colitis or Crohn's disease, or a healthy co-twin of an affected twin (not recorded which). CDR3 sequence: CASSLGGIRNQPQHF.